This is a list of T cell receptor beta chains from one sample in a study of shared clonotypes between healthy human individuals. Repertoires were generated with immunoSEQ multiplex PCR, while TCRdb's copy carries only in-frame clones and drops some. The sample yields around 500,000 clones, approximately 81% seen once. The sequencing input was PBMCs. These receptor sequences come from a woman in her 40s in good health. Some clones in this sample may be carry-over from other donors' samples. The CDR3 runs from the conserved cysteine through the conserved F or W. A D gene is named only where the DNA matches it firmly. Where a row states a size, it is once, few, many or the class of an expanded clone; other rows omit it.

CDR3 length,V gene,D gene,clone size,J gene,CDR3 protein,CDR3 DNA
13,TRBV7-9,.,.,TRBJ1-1,CASSWSGNTEAFF,TGTGCCAGCAGCTGGTCGGGGAACACTGAAGCTTTCTTT
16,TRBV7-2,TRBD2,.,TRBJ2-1,CASSLAAGGPGNEQFF,TGTGCCAGCAGCTTAGCGGCGGGAGGGCCGGGGAATGAGCAGTTCTTC
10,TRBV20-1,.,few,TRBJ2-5,CSAGRPGQYF,TGCAGTGCAGGGCGCCCCGGTCAGTACTTC
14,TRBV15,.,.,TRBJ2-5,CATSRGANQETQYF,TGTGCCACCAGCAGAGGTGCTAATCAAGAGACCCAGTACTTC
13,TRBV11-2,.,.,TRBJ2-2,CASSFLRTGELFF,TGTGCCAGCAGCTTTTTACGCACCGGGGAGCTGTTTTTT
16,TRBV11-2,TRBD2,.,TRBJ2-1,CASSRLGTSGHNEQFF,TGTGCCAGCAGCCGCCTCGGGACTAGCGGACACAATGAGCAGTTCTTC
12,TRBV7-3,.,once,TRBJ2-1,CASSQVGSRAFF,TGTGCCAGCAGCCAAGTCGGGAGTCGCGCGTTCTTC
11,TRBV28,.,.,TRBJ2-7,CASSERGEQYF,TGTGCCAGCAGCGAACGAGGCGAGCAGTACTTC
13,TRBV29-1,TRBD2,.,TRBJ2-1,CSVGLAGGNEQFF,TGCAGCGTTGGCCTAGCGGGGGGTAATGAGCAGTTCTTC
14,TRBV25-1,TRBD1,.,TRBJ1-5,CASSGQGREQPQHF,TGTGCCAGCAGTGGACAGGGACGGGAACAGCCCCAGCATTTT
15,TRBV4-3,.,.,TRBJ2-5,CASSQEMRVGETQYF,TGCGCCAGCAGCCAAGAAATGAGGGTTGGGGAGACCCAGTACTTC
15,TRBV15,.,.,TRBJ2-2,CATSRDRGVTGELFF,TGTGCCACCAGCAGAGACAGGGGAGTAACCGGGGAGCTGTTTTTT
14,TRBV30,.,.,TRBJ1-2,CAWQRRVANYGYTF,TGTGCCTGGCAGCGGCGGGTCGCTAACTATGGCTACACCTTC
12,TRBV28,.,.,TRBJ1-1,CASSTGSKRAFF,TGTGCCAGCAGTACAGGGAGTAAAAGAGCTTTCTTT
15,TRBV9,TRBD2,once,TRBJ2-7,CASGAESGVSYEQYF,TGTGCCAGCGGAGCCGAAAGCGGGGTCTCCTACGAGCAGTACTTC
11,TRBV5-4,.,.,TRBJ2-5,CASSPYASWYF,TGTGCCAGCAGCCCGTACGCGTCTTGGTACTTC
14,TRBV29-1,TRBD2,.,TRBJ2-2,CSVRAGGNTGELFF,TGCAGCGTGCGGGCGGGAGGAAACACCGGGGAGCTGTTTTTT
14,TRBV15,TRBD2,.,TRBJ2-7,CATSGQREGYEQYF,TGTGCCACCAGCGGCCAGCGGGAGGGTTACGAGCAGTACTTC
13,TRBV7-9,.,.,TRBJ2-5,CASSLLVGRDPYF,TGTGCCAGCAGCTTATTGGTGGGGCGAGATCCGTACTTC
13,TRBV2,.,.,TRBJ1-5,CASSEAGLQPQHF,TGTGCCAGCAGTGAGGCAGGGCTTCAGCCCCAGCATTTT
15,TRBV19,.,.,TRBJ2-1,CASEANVASYNEQFF,TGTGCCAGTGAGGCCAACGTAGCGAGCTACAATGAGCAGTTCTTC
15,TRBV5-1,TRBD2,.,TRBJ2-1,CASQGIAGGLREQFF,TGCGCCAGCCAAGGGATAGCGGGAGGTTTGCGTGAGCAGTTCTTC
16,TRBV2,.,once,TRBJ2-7,CASSEWPGEIDYEQYF,TGTGCCAGCAGTGAATGGCCGGGGGAGATTGACTACGAGCAGTACTTC
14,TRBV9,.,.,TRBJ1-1,CASSATAGNTEAFF,TGTGCCAGCAGCGCGACTGCTGGTAACACTGAAGCTTTCTTT
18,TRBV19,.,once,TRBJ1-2,CASSIVVSTGFLLSGYTF,TGTGCCAGTAGTATAGTGGTCTCCACAGGGTTCCTTCTAAGTGGCTACACCTTC
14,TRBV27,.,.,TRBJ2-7,CASSLRITGYEQYF,TGTGCCAGCAGTTTAAGGATAACGGGCTACGAGCAGTACTTC
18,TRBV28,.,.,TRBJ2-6,CASGPPGPLGSGANVLTF,TGTGCCAGCGGTCCACCCGGCCCCTTGGGATCTGGGGCCAACGTCCTGACTTTC
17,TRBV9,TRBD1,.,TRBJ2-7,CASSVAPGRTGGHEQYF,TGTGCCAGCAGCGTAGCTCCGGGTCGGACAGGGGGCCACGAGCAGTACTTC
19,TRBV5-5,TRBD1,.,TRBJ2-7,CASSLAVRTGGLGSYEQYF,TGTGCCAGCAGCTTAGCGGTGAGAACAGGGGGACTGGGGTCCTACGAGCAGTACTTC